These 9 T cell receptor beta chains came from one sample sequenced in a study of CD8+ T cells in alopecia areata. RNA extraction and reverse transcription yielded cDNA as sequencing template. Profiled with immunoSEQ multiplex PCR; TCRdb holds only in-frame clones, not every one. Among roughly 170,000 clones listed, roughly 53% were seen once. Treatment specified: oral pan-JAK inhibitor, 5-10 mg twice daily. The sequencing here drew on CD8+ T cells sorted from blood, taken at week 24, from a patient treated with tofacitinib. Receptors were obtained from a human donor with alopecia areata.

CDR3 sequence (DNA): TGTGCCTGGATTATGGACAGCAACACCGGGGAGCTGTTTTTT. This gives the protein CAWIMDSNTGELFF. J is TRBJ2-2 and V is TRBV30; the D gene is possibly TRBD1 (6 bases). The CDR3 consists of 14 residues. The ends were cut back, 4 bases at V and 2 bases at J, with 11 bases in the middle. CDR1 and CDR2 (germline): GTSNPN, SVGIG (reference sequence).

The V gene is TRBV11-3, the J gene TRBJ1-1; 7 bases are a match to TRBD1. The germline V gene encodes CDR1 SGHNT and CDR2 YENEEA. V lost 1 base and J lost 6; bases outside the gene matches: 8. The CDR3 is 15 residues long. The CDR3 spells CASSLVKGRGAEAFF. CDR3 bases: TGTGCCAGCAGCTTAGTAAAGGGCAGGGGGGCTGAAGCTTTCTTT.

This chain connects TRBV14 to TRBJ1-1, with D uncertain. The V and J ends lost 2 bases and 1 base respectively, with 14 bases between them. The germline gives CDR1 SGHDN, CDR2 FVKESK. This CDR3 is 16 amino acids long. CDR3: CASSQLYTRGNTEAFF. The CDR3 DNA reads as TGTGCCAGCAGCCAACTTTATACCCGAGGGAACACTGAAGCTTTCTTT. Combining the CDR3 with reference TRBV14 and TRBJ1-1 gives the whole variable domain EAGVTQFPSHSVIEKGQTVTLRCDPISGHDNLYWYRRVMGKEIKFLLHFVKESKQDESGMPNNRFLAERTGGTYSTLKVQPAELEDSGVYFCASSQLYTRGNTEAFFGQGTRLTVV.

This clone has just a few counts. This chain connects TRBV4-1 to TRBJ1-2, with a weak D call TRBD1 (5 bases). Trimming took 1 base from V and 5 from J, leaving 17 bases between them. Germline CDR1 and CDR2: MGHRA and YSYEKL. The CDR3 is 16 amino acids. In DNA, the CDR3 is TGCGCCAGCAGCCAAGCGGACCTCGATACAGGTTATGGCTACACCTTC. Protein product: CASSQADLDTGYGYTF.

This chain uses TRBV5-1 with TRBJ1-1; D remains ambiguous. CDR3 length: 16 residues. Germline loops: CDR1 SGHRS, CDR2 YFSETQ. Trimming pared 0 bases from V and 0 bases from J, leaving 12 bases between. The CDR3 loop reads CASSLDLDNLNTEAFF. The CDR3 nucleotides read TGCGCCAGCAGCTTGGACCTCGACAATTTGAACACTGAAGCTTTCTTT.

J is TRBJ1-1 and V is TRBV27; no definite D call. This CDR3 has 14 residues. The V end lost 1 base, the J end lost 1 base, and 7 bases lay between the germline ends. Per germline, CDR1 MNHEY and CDR2 SMNVEV (reference sequence). In DNA form, the CDR3 reads TGTGCCAGCAGTTTATTTCCCGGGAACACTGAAGCTTTCTTT. Protein product: CASSLFPGNTEAFF.

The chain carries TRBV2 and TRBJ1-1; D is possibly TRBD1 (6 bases). Germline assignment: CDR1 SNHLY and CDR2 FYNNEI. CDR3 length equals 14 residues. The ends were cut back, 7 bases at V and 1 base at J, with 13 bases in the middle. CDR3 coding DNA: TGTGCCAGCAAAACGGACAGTTCGAACACTGAAGCTTTCTTT. Protein: CASKTDSSNTEAFF. Full variable domain (outside the CDR3, taken from reference TRBV2 and TRBJ1-1): EPEVTQTPSHQVTQMGQEVILRCVPISNHLYFYWYRQILGQKVEFLVSFYNNEISEKSEIFDDQFSVERPDGSNFTLKIRSTKLEDSAMYFCASKTDSSNTEAFFGQGTRLTVV.

This chain joins TRBV14 and TRBJ2-7, with TRBD1 matching 8 bases. CDR3 length equals 13 residues. V dropped 4 bases and J dropped 4; count of bases not matched to a gene: 3. The germline V gene encodes CDR1 SGHDN and CDR2 FVKESK. The CDR3 reads CASSRTGRYEQYF. The CDR3 DNA sequence: TGTGCCAGCAGCCGGACAGGGCGATACGAGCAGTACTTC.

On this clone: The sample carries other DNA sequences with the same CDR3. The chain recombines TRBV4-2 with TRBJ2-7; D unclear. CDR1 LGHNA and CDR2 YNFKEQ come from the germline V gene. V was trimmed by 1 base and J by 0 bases, leaving 4 bases between them. CDR3 length: 13 amino acids. CDR3 in DNA: TGTGCCAGCAGCCAAGGGAGCTCCTACGAGCAGTACTTC. It specifies CASSQGSSYEQYF.